The 30 T cell receptor beta chains given below trace back to one sample, sequenced in a study of radiotherapy plus CTLA-4 blockade in lung cancer. Profiling relied on immunoSEQ multiplex PCR, and the TCRdb table lists in-frame clones only, not all of them. The data hold about 110,000 clones, with about 85% observed a single time. The input for sequencing was peripheral blood, taken from a patient treated with radiotherapy plus ipilimumab. Every receptor here comes from a human donor with non-small cell lung cancer that progressed on radiotherapy plus ipilimumab. Some clones in this sample may be carry-over from other donors' samples.

J is TRBJ2-3 and V is TRBV5-1, with D perhaps being TRBD1 or TRBD2 (6 bases each). Trimming removed 6 bases from V and 3 bases from J, with 11 bases in between. This CDR3 is built from 13 residues. Germline V gene lookup returns CDR1 SGHRS and CDR2 YFSETQ. The CDR3 protein is CASNKGGTDTQYF. The DNA of the CDR3 is TGCGCCAGCAATAAGGGGGGAACAGATACGCAGTATTTT.

The gene calls are TRBV19 and TRBJ2-3; the D gene is possibly TRBD1 (5 bases). Germline assignment: CDR1 LNHDA and CDR2 SQIVND (reference sequence). V lost 7 bases to trimming and J lost 2 bases, with 22 bases between them. There are 17 residues in the CDR3. The CDR3 nucleotides are TGTGCCAGTAACCCCACGATGGGGCGCCACACCACAGATACGCAGTATTTT. Amino acids: CASNPTMGRHTTDTQYF. Based on the CDR3 plus reference TRBV19 and TRBJ2-3, the full variable domain is DGGITQSPKYLFRKEGQNVTLSCEQNLNHDAMYWYRQDPGQGLRLIYYSQIVNDFQKGDIAEGYSVSREKKESFPLTVTSAQKNPTAFYLCASNPTMGRHTTDTQYFGPGTRLTVL.

The chain employs TRBV7-9 and TRBJ1-2, with a possible D match to TRBD1 (5 bases). With 2 bases removed from V and 4 bases from J, the gap between germline ends came to 8 bases. In germline, CDR1 is SEHNR, CDR2 FQNEAQ (reference sequence). The CDR3 contains 13 residues. The CDR3 sequence is CASSLRGFYGYTF. CDR3 sequence (DNA): TGTGCCAGCAGCTTACGGGGGTTCTATGGCTACACCTTC.

J is TRBJ2-5 and V is TRBV9, with D uncertain. V was cut by 1 base and J by 1 base, with 8 bases left in between. The CDR3 covers 14 residues. The germline gives CDR1 SGDLS, CDR2 YYNGEE. The CDR3 sequence is CASSVRSGQETQYF. In DNA, the CDR3 is TGTGCCAGCAGCGTAAGGTCAGGCCAAGAGACCCAGTACTTC.

The V and J genes are TRBV5-1 and TRBJ1-2; TRBD1 matches at 7 bases. This CDR3 has 14 amino acids. V was clipped by 0 bases and J by 4 bases; unmatched bases: 3. CDR1 and CDR2 from the germline V gene are SGHRS and YFSETQ. In DNA, the CDR3 is TGCGCCAGCAGCTTGGGACAGGGAACCTATGGCTACACCTTC. Its protein is CASSLGQGTYGYTF.

This chain uses TRBV18 with TRBJ2-7; D call uncertain. Deletions cut 2 bases from V and 1 base from J, with 12 bases between. CDR1 KGHSH and CDR2 LQKENI come from the germline V gene. The CDR3 length is 15 residues. CDR3 sequence: CASSPKTDRSYEQYF. Written as DNA, the CDR3 is TGTGCCAGCTCACCAAAAACGGACCGATCCTACGAGCAGTACTTC.

The rearrangement joins TRBV25-1 to TRBJ2-5, with 8 positions matching TRBD1. This CDR3 comprises 15 residues. CDR1 and CDR2 from the germline V gene are MGHDK and SYGVNS. Unmatched junction bases numbered 8, after V lost 4 bases and J lost 4 bases. This CDR3 is CASSASDRGGETQYF. The CDR3 nucleotides are TGTGCCAGCAGTGCCTCAGACAGGGGAGGAGAGACCCAGTACTTC.

The CDR3 DNA reads as TGTGCCAGACAAGAACCCGGGACGGTTGAAGCTTTCTTT. Protein sequence: CARQEPGTVEAFF. The chain is built from TRBV2 and TRBJ1-1, with D perhaps TRBD1 (5 bases). This CDR3 has 13 residues. Between the trimmed V and J ends, which lost 9 bases and 7 bases, there was a span of 18 bases. Looked up from germline, CDR1 is SNHLY and CDR2 is FYNNEI.

This clone appeared a few times. V usage is TRBV7-3 and J usage is TRBJ2-3, with 9 bases that match TRBD2. V lost 1 base, J lost 6 bases, and 5 bases stayed unmatched. The CDR3 runs 15 residues. The germline V gene encodes CDR1 SGHTA and CDR2 FQGTGA. In nucleotides, the CDR3 is TGTGCCAGCAGCTTAAGCGCGGGGGGGCTGGATACGCAGTATTTT. It encodes CASSLSAGGLDTQYF.

V is TRBV25-1 and J is TRBJ1-4; D not resolved. The CDR3 sequence is 17 residues long. With 3 bases removed from V and 8 bases from J, the gap between germline ends came to 22 bases. The germline V gene encodes CDR1 MGHDK and CDR2 SYGVNS. CDR3 in amino acids: CASSESRVVNVEEKLFF. The CDR3, as DNA: TGTGCCAGCAGTGAGTCAAGGGTGGTCAACGTAGAGGAAAAACTGTTTTTT.

The chain carries TRBV29-1 and TRBJ1-1, with D perhaps matching TRBD1 (6 bases). The CDR3 contains 14 residues. The germline V gene has CDR1 SQVTM and CDR2 ANQGSEA. Trimming removed 6 bases from V and 9 bases from J, with 23 bases in between. The CDR3 reads CSVNGRGSRTQAFF. In nucleotides, the CDR3 is TGCAGCGTCAATGGCAGGGGCAGCCGTACCCAAGCTTTCTTT.

The V and J genes are TRBV11-2 and TRBJ2-3, with 14 bases matching TRBD2. This CDR3 has 16 residues. CDR1 and CDR2 (germline): SGHAT, FQNNGV. Unmatched junction bases numbered 5, after V lost 5 bases and J lost 4 bases. CDR3 in DNA: TGTGCCAGCAGCCCGGGGACTAGCGGGGGTGCAGATACGCAGTATTTT. Translation gives CASSPGTSGGADTQYF.

V usage is TRBV7-2 and J usage is TRBJ2-3; D is undetermined. CDR1 and CDR2 (germline): SGHTA, FQGNSA. CDR3 length equals 14 residues. V lost 0 bases and J lost 2, with 6 bases in between. CDR3 sequence reads: CASSLALATDTQYF. Written as DNA, the CDR3 is TGTGCCAGCAGCTTAGCGTTAGCCACAGATACGCAGTATTTT.

The rearrangement uses TRBV27 and TRBJ1-5; perhaps TRBD1 as D (5 bases). The length of the CDR3 is 16 residues. CDR1 MNHEY and CDR2 SMNVEV come from the germline V gene (reference sequence). V was shortened by 5 bases and J by 5 bases, with 19 bases between the two germline ends. CDR3 protein: CASSSRSQGIHQPQHF. As DNA, the CDR3 is TGTGCCAGCAGTAGCCGCTCCCAGGGTATCCATCAGCCCCAGCATTTT.

V is TRBV6-5 and J is TRBJ1-1, with D perhaps matching TRBD1 (5 bases). The CDR3 length is 14 residues. Trimming pared 6 bases from V and 1 base from J, leaving 12 bases between. The V gene's germline CDR1 is MNHEY and CDR2 SVGAGI. CDR3 DNA sequence: TGTGCCAGCAGAACTACTACAGGGAACACTGAAGCTTTCTTT. Translated: CASRTTTGNTEAFF.

This chain connects TRBV9 to TRBJ1-5; 9 bases match TRBD1. V shed 3 bases, J shed 5 bases, and the junction held 6 bases outside the gene matches. The germline V gene has CDR1 SGDLS and CDR2 YYNGEE. This CDR3 contains 15 residues. The chain's CDR3 is CASSAGTGLDQPQHF. The CDR3, as DNA: TGTGCCAGCAGCGCGGGGACAGGGCTGGATCAGCCCCAGCATTTT.

The CDR3: CASSELAGGPKETQYF. In nucleotides, the CDR3 is TGTGCCAGCAGCGAATTAGCGGGGGGGCCTAAAGAGACCCAGTACTTC. The V gene is TRBV9, the J gene TRBJ2-5; 11 bases line up with TRBD2. Looked up from germline, CDR1 is SGDLS and CDR2 is YYNGEE. This CDR3 comprises 16 residues. J lost 3 bases, V lost 3 bases, and 7 bases had no gene match. The complete variable domain, with remaining parts taken from reference TRBV9 and TRBJ2-5, reads DSGVTQTPKHLITATGQRVTLRCSPRSGDLSVYWYQQSLDQGLQFLIQYYNGEERAKGNILERFSAQQFPDLHSELNLSSLELGDSALYFCASSELAGGPKETQYFGPGTRLLVL.

The chain is built from TRBV7-3 and TRBJ1-1; TRBD1 aligns across 7 bases. The CDR3 has 14 amino acids. The germline CDR1 and CDR2 sequences are SGHTA and FQGTGA. The J segment lost 4 bases and the V segment lost 4 bases, leaving 6 bases of the junction unmatched. The DNA of the CDR3 is TGTGCCAGCAGCTCGACAGGGAGGGGCACTGAAGCTTTCTTT. The encoded protein is CASSSTGRGTEAFF.

The rearrangement links TRBV6-1 to TRBJ1-4; D unclear. Trimming cost V 0 bases and J 0 bases, with 8 bases left between them. Germline values: CDR1 MNHNS, CDR2 SASEGT. The CDR3 covers 16 residues. CDR3 DNA sequence: TGTGCCAGCAGTGAAGCGCTTCGCCCAACTAATGAAAAACTGTTTTTT. This sequence encodes CASSEALRPTNEKLFF.

The chain recombines TRBV7-9 with TRBJ2-7; a possible D gene is TRBD1 (5 bases). The germline V gene has CDR1 SEHNR and CDR2 FQNEAQ (reference sequence). The CDR3 spans 14 residues. Trimming removed 5 bases at V and 3 bases at J, with 14 bases between. CDR3 loop: CASSHDFRVYEQYF. CDR3 bases: TGTGCCAGCAGCCACGATTTCAGGGTCTACGAGCAGTACTTC.

This sequence joins TRBV21-1 and TRBJ2-4; TRBD1 reflects the table's D call only, with no check against the DNA. TRBV21-1 is a listed pseudogene. The CDR3 runs to 16 residues. This chain's CDR3 is CASSKEGETGRRIQYF. CDR3 nucleotides: TGTGCCAGCAGCAAAGAGGGCGAGACAGGCCGGCGCATTCAGTACTTC.

The rearrangement links TRBV6-1 to TRBJ1-2, with D unresolved. Germline V gene data show CDR1 as MNHNS and CDR2 as SASEGT. CDR3 length equals 13 residues. The ends were cut back, 5 bases at V and 0 bases at J, with 7 bases in the middle. DNA of the CDR3: TGTGCCAGCAGTCTACACGCTAACTATGGCTACACCTTC. Encoded protein: CASSLHANYGYTF.

The CDR3 DNA is TGTGCCAGTAGTTCACAGGGTCACACTGAAGCTTTCTTT. Residues: CASSSQGHTEAFF. The V call is TRBV19, the J call TRBJ1-1; D possibly corresponds to TRBD1 (6 bases). The CDR3 length is 13 residues. V was cut by 5 bases and J by 3 bases, with 10 bases left in between. From germline, CDR1 is LNHDA and CDR2 SQIVND (reference sequence).

This sequence joins TRBV6-6 and TRBJ2-5, with no clear D. The CDR3 loop spans 13 amino acids. The germline V and J ends were trimmed by 0 bases and 3 bases, with 5 bases remaining between them. Germline CDR1 MNHNY, CDR2 SVGAGI (reference sequence). CDR3 nucleotides: TGTGCCAGCAGTTACTCTATCGAAGAGACCCAGTACTTC. Protein: CASSYSIEETQYF.

The V call is TRBV7-9, the J call TRBJ1-2; D uncertain. This CDR3 spans 13 amino acids. The V end lost 0 bases, the J end lost 7 bases, and 9 bases lay between the germline ends. The germline V gene has CDR1 SEHNR and CDR2 FQNEAQ (reference sequence). This chain's CDR3 is CASSLAAVSGYTF. The CDR3 DNA is TGTGCCAGCAGCTTAGCGGCAGTTTCTGGCTACACCTTC. Variable domain in full (rest from reference TRBV7-9 and TRBJ1-2): DTGVSQNPRHKITKRGQNVTFRCDPISEHNRLYWYRQTLGQGPEFLTYFQNEAQLEKSRLLSDRFSAERPKGSFSTLEIQRTEQGDSAMYLCASSLAAVSGYTFGSGTRLTVV.

The chain is built from TRBV5-1 and TRBJ1-5, with 9 nucleotides matching TRBD1. Germline CDR1 reads SGHRS; CDR2 reads YFSETQ. V lost 0 bases and J lost 9; bases outside the gene matches: 4. CDR3 length equals 14 residues. Written as DNA, the CDR3 is TGCGCCAGCAGCTTGGCCGGGACAGGGTGGCCCCAGCATTTT. It codes for CASSLAGTGWPQHF.

The chain carries TRBV18 and TRBJ2-5; D tentatively reads TRBD1 or TRBD2 (5 bases each). CDR3 size: 12 residues. CDR1 is KGHSH, CDR2 LQKENI, per germline. V was pared by 4 bases and J by 5 bases, with 8 bases between. CDR3 protein: CASSQGTETQYF. The CDR3 DNA follows: TGTGCCAGCTCACAGGGGACGGAGACCCAGTACTTC.

Comments on this clone: The junction shows a germline mismatch at one end, possibly a read error. Different DNA sequences within this sample yield the same CDR3. The V gene is TRBV4-1, the J gene TRBJ2-7; D gene unclear. The CDR3 consists of 13 residues. Germline CDR1 MGHRA, CDR2 YSYEKL. CDR3 amino acids: CASSQDMSREQYF. CDR3 DNA sequence: TGTGCCAGCAGCCAAGATATGTCAAGGGAGCAGTACTTC.

The count of this clone is one. The chain couples TRBV5-1 to TRBJ2-5, with D maybe TRBD1 (6 bases). The CDR3 has 15 amino acids. The germline V gene has CDR1 SGHRS and CDR2 YFSETQ. Trimming pared 3 bases from V and 5 bases from J, leaving 17 bases between. CDR3 sequence (DNA): TGCGCCAGCAGCTCTGAAGGGACACTGGGGGAGACCCAGTACTTC. It codes for CASSSEGTLGETQYF.

The chain combines TRBV7-3 with TRBJ2-1, with unresolved D. The CDR3 sequence is 15 residues long. The germline gives CDR1 SGHTA, CDR2 FQGTGA. V shed 3 bases and J shed 0 bases, with 9 bases lying between them. CDR3 nucleotides: TGTGCCAGCAGCTTTGTAAGCGACTCCTACAATGAGCAGTTCTTC. This translates into CASSFVSDSYNEQFF. The full variable domain, with the rest looked up from reference TRBV7-3 and TRBJ2-1, is GAGVSQTPSNKVTEKGKYVELRCDPISGHTALYWYRQSLGQGPEFLIYFQGTGAADDSGLPNDRFFAVRPEGSVSTLKIQRTERGDSAVYLCASSFVSDSYNEQFFGPGTRLTVL.